This T cell receptor beta chain was captured by sequencing in a study of glioma-infiltrating T cells (TCRdb year 2016). Study-wide context: The study sequenced TCR alpha- and beta-chain repertoires from glioma tissue, from non-neoplastic brain tissue and from matched peripheral blood mononuclear cells. The paired cohort comprised three low-grade glioma patients, 8 or 9 primary glioblastoma patients and three non-glioma patients contributing non-neoplastic brain tissue. To gauge divergence between tissue and blood T-cell populations, every tissue-infiltrating repertoire was compared against the peripheral blood repertoire from the same patient.

Study-wide findings and limitations: VJ-independent divergence between tissue and blood was below expectation in non-neoplastic patients but above expectation in all gliomas, especially low-grade gliomas. Group comparisons were based on small numbers of patients: three non-neoplastic, three low-grade glioma and 7 to 9 glioblastoma patients. Very few CDR3 sequences were found to be shared between tissue and blood, and this scarcity was attributed to high CDR3 diversity and limited sampling.

This clonotype was seen repeatedly, ten times or more. The antigen it binds to is not known. No base quality values were provided; no much bigger clone lies one nucleotide off. The iRepertoire nested amplicon-rescue multiplex PCR (arm-PCR) platform was used to amplify TCR alpha and beta CDR3 regions from RNA. The input for one-step reverse transcription and amplification was about 95-450 ng of tissue mRNA or PBMC total RNA. After bead purification, a secondary multiplex PCR added Illumina adapters, and libraries were gel-purified between 200 and 400 bp. The libraries contained internal 6-nucleotide barcodes that were used for demultiplexing. Libraries were sequenced on an Illumina MiSeq with 2x220 or 2x250 nucleotide paired-end reads. On the authors' methods: FLASH 1.2.11 was used to merge paired reads, and BWA-MEM then aligned the reads to the GRCh37 human genome before TRA and TRB reads were extracted. V and J assignment used an IMGT-derived reference of cassette sequences and CDR3 motifs that included pseudogenes. Reads were translated in three frames, and productive CDR3s were defined as those with a C...FGXG motif and no stop codons. Unique combinations of V-J cassette pair and CDR3 amino acid sequence were defined as clonotypes. Filtering of reads was based on Hamming distance, with the threshold set by the sequence error rate of each sample in mapped regions. In-frame beta chains were kept once TCRdb had trimmed the public reads at Q25 with fastp and called clones with MiXCR. Records with the same CDR3 protein are collapsed into one entry carrying the most frequent genes and DNA. TCRdb assigned the V and J calls; the authors' analysis was not used. The sample yields 90,000 to 110,000 distinct CDR3 sequences; around 25% were counted once. Together, the top ten hold about a third of the sample.

Trimming removed 7 bases from V and 2 bases from J, leaving 12 bases between the germline ends. As encoded in the germline V gene, CDR1 is SGHVS while CDR2 is FQNEAQ. The CDR3 contains 13 residues, cysteine and phenylalanine counted. The retained sequence is limited to the CDR3, 39 bases, with the frame set at the first base. The chain joins TRBV7-8 to TRBJ2-7, with an unclear D gene assignment. The clonotype was recovered from a human donor with low-grade glioma or glioblastoma, undergoing nonglioma brain surgery, or in good health (not recorded which). Sequencing input: glioma tissue, nonneoplastic brain tissue, or PBMCs (not recorded which). The nucleotides are TGTGCCAGCACCTTGGCGGTAACCTACGAGCAGTACTTC. Its product reads: CASTLAVTYEQYF.